This T cell receptor (beta chain) was recorded in a study of cytomegalovirus exposure and HLA in healthy donors. The V gene end was trimmed by 7 bases and the J gene end by 0 bases; junction bases not matched to a gene: 9. The germline gives CDR1 MDHEN, CDR2 SYDVKM. The CDR3 spans 17 residues. TCRdb's copy holds only in-frame clones and misses some; the assay was immunoSEQ multiplex PCR. This table holds over 110,000 clones, about nine tenths found once. Study-wide points: TCR clusters originating in the first cohort tended to co-occur in the approximately 130 validation repertoires, according to a later analysis.

To note about this clone: What it binds is unknown.

This chain joins TRBV28 and TRBJ2-6; 7 positions match TRBD1. This clonotype was sampled from a man between 18 and 29 years old in good health and CMV-seronegative. Sequenced: PBMCs. DNA for the CDR3: TGTGCCAGCAACACCGGGACAGAAGGCTCTGGGGCCAACGTCCTGACTTTC. This encodes CASNTGTEGSGANVLTF.